The 12 T cell receptor beta chains given below trace back to one sample, sequenced in a study of cytomegalovirus exposure and HLA in healthy donors (TCRdb year 2017). Libraries came from the immunoSEQ multiplex PCR assay. A mixture of 60 forward primers for TCR Vbeta segments and 13 reverse primers for TCR Jbeta segments was used in the multiplex PCR. The table comes from immuneACCESS by way of TCRdb, which keeps in-frame sequences with V and J called. Part of the clones is missing from these tables; in studies checked, under half for an unresolved V gene and the rest for unknown reasons. The sample table shows about 250,000 clones, and roughly 85% are seen once. Together, the top ten hold roughly 0.24% of the sample. Sequencing was performed on PBMCs. Every receptor here comes from a girl between 2 and 10 years old in good health and CMV-seronegative.

The genes are TRBV5-1 and TRBJ1-6, with 7 bases identical to TRBD1. CDR3 size: 14 residues. The J segment lost 8 bases and the V segment lost 4 bases, leaving 6 bases of the junction unmatched. The germline V gene encodes CDR1 SGHRS and CDR2 YFSETQ. DNA of the CDR3: TGCGCCAGCAGCGTTACAGGGGTAGATTCACCCCTCCACTTT. Amino acids: CASSVTGVDSPLHF.

This clone was seen just once. The chain joins TRBV4-2 to TRBJ1-4; 9 positions match TRBD1. This CDR3 contains 15 residues. Germline V gives CDR1 LGHNA, CDR2 YNFKEQ. The J segment lost 8 bases and the V segment lost 2 bases, leaving 6 bases of the junction unmatched. The CDR3 sequence is CASSQPDRGGEKLFF. CDR3 DNA sequence: TGTGCCAGCAGCCAACCAGACAGGGGGGGGGAAAAACTGTTTTTT.

The genes are TRBV7-3 and TRBJ1-5; unclear D gene. The CDR3 sequence is 12 residues long. Germline V CDR1 and CDR2: SGHTA, FQGTGA. V lost 4 bases and J 3 bases, leaving 4 bases between the germline ends. CDR3 sequence reads: CASSSFNQPQHF. Written as DNA, the CDR3 is TGTGCCAGCAGCTCCTTCAATCAGCCCCAGCATTTT.

The chain combines TRBV4-1 with TRBJ2-7; no firm D call. Germline V gene lookup returns CDR1 MGHRA and CDR2 YSYEKL. V shed 8 bases and J shed 4 bases, with 9 bases lying between them. This CDR3 is built from 11 residues. DNA of the CDR3: TGCGCCAGCGGCCCCCCTTACGAGCAGTACTTC. It encodes CASGPPYEQYF.

The chain joins TRBV30 to TRBJ1-4; D may be TRBD1 (5 bases). The V and J ends lost 5 bases and 4 bases respectively, with 11 bases between them. CDR3 length: 13 amino acids. The germline V gene encodes CDR1 GTSNPN and CDR2 SVGIG (reference sequence). CDR3 loop: CAWDMGRNEKLFF. CDR3 bases: TGTGCCTGGGACATGGGGCGTAATGAAAAACTGTTTTTT.

The chain recombines TRBV9 with TRBJ2-1, with TRBD1 matching 7 bases. Per the germline V gene, CDR1 is SGDLS and CDR2 is YYNGEE. The CDR3 totals 15 residues. The junction had 4 bases not matched to a gene; V was cut back by 4 bases and J by 0 bases. The CDR3 DNA is TGTGCCAGCAGCAGCAGGGGGAACTCCTACAATGAGCAGTTCTTC. Translation gives CASSSRGNSYNEQFF.

The chain recombines TRBV2 with TRBJ1-2; 8 bases align to TRBD1. Per the germline V gene, CDR1 is SNHLY and CDR2 is FYNNEI. The CDR3 has 14 residues. V trimming: 7 bases; J trimming: 2 bases; junction bases outside the gene matches: 6. CDR3 nucleotide sequence: TGTGCCAGCACCCGGACAGGGATCAACTATGGCTACACCTTC. It yields the protein CASTRTGINYGYTF. Looking up the rest from reference TRBV2 and TRBJ1-2 gives the full variable domain: EPEVTQTPSHQVTQMGQEVILRCVPISNHLYFYWYRQILGQKVEFLVSFYNNEISEKSEIFDDQFSVERPDGSNFTLKIRSTKLEDSAMYFCASTRTGINYGYTFGSGTRLTVV.

V is TRBV28 and J is TRBJ1-1, with TRBD1 as a possible D gene (6 bases). The CDR3 is 17 residues long. Germline assignment: CDR1 MDHEN and CDR2 SYDVKM. The ends were cut back, 1 base at V and 1 base at J, with 16 bases in the middle. This CDR3 is CASSLYPRGGGNTEAFF. In DNA form, the CDR3 reads TGTGCCAGCAGTTTATACCCCAGGGGTGGGGGGAACACTGAAGCTTTCTTT.

This sequence joins TRBV4-2 and TRBJ2-5, with 8 bases fitting TRBD1. CDR1 is LGHNA, CDR2 YNFKEQ, per germline. This CDR3 has 15 amino acids. After removal of 1 base from V and 3 bases from J, the junction contained 4 bases not matched to a gene. The CDR3 region has the DNA TGTGCCAGCAGCCAAGTCGACAGGGGAGAAGAGACCCAGTACTTC. It yields the protein CASSQVDRGEETQYF.

The V call is TRBV9, the J call TRBJ1-3; no clear D gene. The CDR3 loop spans 16 amino acids. Germline values: CDR1 SGDLS, CDR2 YYNGEE. Trimming removed 0 bases at V and 0 bases at J, with 10 bases between. The CDR3 nucleotides are TGTGCCAGCAGCGTAGTTGGCAGAAGCTCTGGAAACACCATATATTTT. It encodes CASSVVGRSSGNTIYF.

The rearrangement links TRBV5-4 to TRBJ2-3; D uncertain. V gave up 3 bases and J gave up 0 bases, with 11 bases separating them. The germline V gene encodes CDR1 SGHNT and CDR2 YYREEE (reference sequence). The CDR3 covers 15 residues. The CDR3 DNA reads TGTGCCAGCAGCTCTAGGCACGGTAGCACAGATACGCAGTATTTT. The encoded protein is CASSSRHGSTDTQYF.

V gene TRBV6-5 combines with J gene TRBJ2-7; D might be TRBD2 (5 bases). Germline V gene lookup returns CDR1 MNHEY and CDR2 SVGAGI. The CDR3 covers 16 residues. The germline V and J ends were trimmed by 0 bases and 2 bases, with 14 bases remaining between them. This CDR3 is CASSYSDSFHPYEQYF. In nucleotides, the CDR3 is TGTGCCAGCAGTTACTCGGACTCCTTCCATCCCTACGAGCAGTACTTC.